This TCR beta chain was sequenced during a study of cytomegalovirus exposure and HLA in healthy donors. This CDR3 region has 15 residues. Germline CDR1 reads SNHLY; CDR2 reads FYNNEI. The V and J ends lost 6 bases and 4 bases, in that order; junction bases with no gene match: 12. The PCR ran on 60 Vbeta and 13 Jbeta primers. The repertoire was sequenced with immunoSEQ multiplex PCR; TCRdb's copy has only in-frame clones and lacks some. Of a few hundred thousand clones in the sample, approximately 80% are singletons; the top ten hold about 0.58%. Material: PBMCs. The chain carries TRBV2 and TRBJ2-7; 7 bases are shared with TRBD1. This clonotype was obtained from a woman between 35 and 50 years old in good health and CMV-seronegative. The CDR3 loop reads CASRPGTDSFYEQYF. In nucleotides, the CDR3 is TGTGCCAGCAGGCCCGGGACAGACTCTTTTTACGAGCAGTACTTC.